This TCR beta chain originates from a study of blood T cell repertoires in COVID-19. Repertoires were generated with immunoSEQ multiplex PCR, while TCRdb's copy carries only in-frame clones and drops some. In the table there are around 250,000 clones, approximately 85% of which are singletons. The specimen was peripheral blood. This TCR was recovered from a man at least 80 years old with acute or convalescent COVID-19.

The CDR3 nucleotides read TGTGCCAGCATCGCGGGACAGGGAGGCGGAAAACTGTTTTTT. Translating gives CASIAGQGGGKLFF. V gene TRBV6-5 combines with J gene TRBJ1-4; 9 positions match TRBD1. The germline V gene encodes CDR1 MNHEY and CDR2 SVGAGI. The CDR3 spans 14 residues. With V trimmed by 7 bases and J by 10 bases, 10 bases remained unmatched.